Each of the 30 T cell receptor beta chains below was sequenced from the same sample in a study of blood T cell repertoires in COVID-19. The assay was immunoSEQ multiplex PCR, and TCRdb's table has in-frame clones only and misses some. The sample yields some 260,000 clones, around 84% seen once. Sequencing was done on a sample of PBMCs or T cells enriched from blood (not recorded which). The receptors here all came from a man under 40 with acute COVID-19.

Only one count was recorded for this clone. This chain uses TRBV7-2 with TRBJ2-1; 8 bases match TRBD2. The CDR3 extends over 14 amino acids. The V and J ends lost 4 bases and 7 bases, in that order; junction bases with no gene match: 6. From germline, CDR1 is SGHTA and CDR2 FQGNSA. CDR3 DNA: TGTGCCAGCAGCTCGGGACTAGTAGGGAATGAGCAGTTCTTC. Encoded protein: CASSSGLVGNEQFF.

DNA of the CDR3: TGTGCCAGCAGTTTACAGGGGATTGATGGCTACACCTTC. This translates into CASSLQGIDGYTF. V is TRBV6-5 and J is TRBJ1-2; 7 bases line up with TRBD1. This CDR3 contains 13 residues. Trimming at V came to 4 bases and at J to 6 bases, leaving 5 bases not matched to a gene. Germline CDR1 reads MNHEY; CDR2 reads SVGAGI.

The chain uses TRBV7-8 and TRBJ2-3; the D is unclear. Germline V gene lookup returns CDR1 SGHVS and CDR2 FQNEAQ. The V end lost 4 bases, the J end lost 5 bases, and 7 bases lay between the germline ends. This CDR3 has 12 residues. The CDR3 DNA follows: TGTGCCAGCAGCTCAACGGGAGATACGCAGTATTTT. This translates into CASSSTGDTQYF.

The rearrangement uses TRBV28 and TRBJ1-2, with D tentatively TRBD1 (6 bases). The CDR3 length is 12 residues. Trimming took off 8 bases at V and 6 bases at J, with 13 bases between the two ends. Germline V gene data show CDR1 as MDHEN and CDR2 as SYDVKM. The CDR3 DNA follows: TGTGCCAGCGCGGAACAGGGAGATGGCTACACCTTC. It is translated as CASAEQGDGYTF.

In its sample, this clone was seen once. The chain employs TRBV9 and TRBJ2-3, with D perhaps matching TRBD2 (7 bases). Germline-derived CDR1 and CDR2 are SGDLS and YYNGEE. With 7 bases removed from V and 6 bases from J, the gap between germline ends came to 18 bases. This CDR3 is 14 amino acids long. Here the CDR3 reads CASGAGGLADTQYF. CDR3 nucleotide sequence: TGTGCCAGCGGGGCCGGGGGGCTAGCGGATACGCAGTATTTT.

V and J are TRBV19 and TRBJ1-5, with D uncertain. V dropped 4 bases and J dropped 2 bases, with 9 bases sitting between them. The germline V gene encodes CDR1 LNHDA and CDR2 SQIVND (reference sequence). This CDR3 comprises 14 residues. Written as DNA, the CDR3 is TGTGCCAGTAGTAGCGATTCTGGCAATCAGCCCCAGCATTTT. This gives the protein CASSSDSGNQPQHF.

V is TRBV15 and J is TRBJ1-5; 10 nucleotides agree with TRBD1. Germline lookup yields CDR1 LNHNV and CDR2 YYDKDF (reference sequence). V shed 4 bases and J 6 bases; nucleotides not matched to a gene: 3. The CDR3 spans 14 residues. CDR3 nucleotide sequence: TGTGCCACCAGCACCGACAGGGGGCGTCAGCCCCAGCATTTT. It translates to CATSTDRGRQPQHF. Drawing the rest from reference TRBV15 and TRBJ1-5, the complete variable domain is DAMVIQNPRYQVTQFGKPVTLSCSQTLNHNVMYWYQQKSSQAPKLLFHYYDKDFNNEADTPDNFQSRRPNTSFCFLDIRSPGLGDTAMYLCATSTDRGRQPQHFGDGTRLSIL.

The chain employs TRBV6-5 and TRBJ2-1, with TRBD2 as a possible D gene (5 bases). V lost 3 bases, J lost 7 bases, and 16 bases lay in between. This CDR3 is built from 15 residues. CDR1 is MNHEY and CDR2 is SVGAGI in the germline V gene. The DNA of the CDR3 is TGTGCCAGCAGTTATGCTAGCCGGTCGACTAATGAGCAGTTCTTC. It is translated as CASSYASRSTNEQFF.

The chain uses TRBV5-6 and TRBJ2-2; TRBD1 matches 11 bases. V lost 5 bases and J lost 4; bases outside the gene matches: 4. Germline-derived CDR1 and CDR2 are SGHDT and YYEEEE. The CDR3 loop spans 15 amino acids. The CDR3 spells CASRPGTGGTGELFF. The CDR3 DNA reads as TGTGCCAGCAGACCTGGGACAGGGGGCACCGGGGAGCTGTTTTTT. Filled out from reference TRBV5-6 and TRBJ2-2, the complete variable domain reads DAGVTQSPTHLIKTRGQQVTLRCSPKSGHDTVSWYQQALGQGPQFIFQYYEEEERQRGNFPDRFSGHQFPNYSSELNVNALLLGDSALYLCASRPGTGGTGELFFGEGSRLTVL.

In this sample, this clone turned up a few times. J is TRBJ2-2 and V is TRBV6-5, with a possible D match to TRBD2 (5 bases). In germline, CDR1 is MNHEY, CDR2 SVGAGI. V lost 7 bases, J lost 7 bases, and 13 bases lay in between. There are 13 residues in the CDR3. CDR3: CASTGIVGGELFF. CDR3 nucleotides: TGTGCCAGCACGGGGATTGTAGGCGGGGAGCTGTTTTTT.

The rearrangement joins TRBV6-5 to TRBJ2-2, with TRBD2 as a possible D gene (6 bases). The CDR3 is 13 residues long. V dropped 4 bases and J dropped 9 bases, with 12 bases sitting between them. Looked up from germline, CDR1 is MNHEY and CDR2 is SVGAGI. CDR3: CASSWGLHRELFF. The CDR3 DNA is TGTGCCAGCAGTTGGGGACTCCACCGGGAGCTGTTTTTT.

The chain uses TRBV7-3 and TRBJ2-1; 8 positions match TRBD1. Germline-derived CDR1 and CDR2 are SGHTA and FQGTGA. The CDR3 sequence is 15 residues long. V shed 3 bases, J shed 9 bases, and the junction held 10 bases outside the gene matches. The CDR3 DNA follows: TGTGCCAGCAGCTTCGGGGCGACCGGACAGGGTGAGCAGTTCTTC. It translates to CASSFGATGQGEQFF. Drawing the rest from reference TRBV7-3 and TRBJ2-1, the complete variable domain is GAGVSQTPSNKVTEKGKYVELRCDPISGHTALYWYRQSLGQGPEFLIYFQGTGAADDSGLPNDRFFAVRPEGSVSTLKIQRTERGDSAVYLCASSFGATGQGEQFFGPGTRLTVL.

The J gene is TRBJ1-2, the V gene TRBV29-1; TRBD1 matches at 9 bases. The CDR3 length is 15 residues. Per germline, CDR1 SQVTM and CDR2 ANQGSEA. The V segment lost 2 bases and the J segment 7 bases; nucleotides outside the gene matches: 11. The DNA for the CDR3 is TGCAGCGTTGAAAAAACAACAGGGGGCGCTGGTGGCTACACCTTC. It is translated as CSVEKTTGGAGGYTF.

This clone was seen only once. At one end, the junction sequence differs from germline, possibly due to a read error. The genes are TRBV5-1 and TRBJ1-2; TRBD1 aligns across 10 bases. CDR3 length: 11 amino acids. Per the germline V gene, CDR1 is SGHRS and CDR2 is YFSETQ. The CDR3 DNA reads TGTGCCAGCGGGACAGGGGATGGCTACACCTTC. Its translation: CASGTGDGYTF.

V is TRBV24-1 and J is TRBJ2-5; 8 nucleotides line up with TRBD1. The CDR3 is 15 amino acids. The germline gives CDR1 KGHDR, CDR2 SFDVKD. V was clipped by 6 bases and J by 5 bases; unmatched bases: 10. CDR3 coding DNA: TGTGCCACCAGTTTGGCGGCAGGGGGCGCCGAGACCCAGTACTTC. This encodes CATSLAAGGAETQYF.

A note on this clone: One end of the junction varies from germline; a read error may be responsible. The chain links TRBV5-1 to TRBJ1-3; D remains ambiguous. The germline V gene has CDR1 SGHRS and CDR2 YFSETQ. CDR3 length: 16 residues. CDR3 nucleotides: TGTGCCAGCAGCGGAAATCTAGTGAGCTCTGGAAACACCATATATTTT. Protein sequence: CASSGNLVSSGNTIYF.

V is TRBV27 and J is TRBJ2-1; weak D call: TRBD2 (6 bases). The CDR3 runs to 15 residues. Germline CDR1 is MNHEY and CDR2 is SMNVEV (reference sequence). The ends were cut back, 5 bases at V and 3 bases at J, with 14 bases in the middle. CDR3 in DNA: TGTGCCAGCAGTCCCCAGCGGGTTAACTACAATGAGCAGTTCTTC. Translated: CASSPQRVNYNEQFF.

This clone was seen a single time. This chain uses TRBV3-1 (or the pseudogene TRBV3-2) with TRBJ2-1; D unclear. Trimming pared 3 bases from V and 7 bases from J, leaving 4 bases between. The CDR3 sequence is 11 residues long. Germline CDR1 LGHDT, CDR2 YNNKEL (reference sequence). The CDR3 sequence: CASSQENEQFF. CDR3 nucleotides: TGTGCCAGCAGCCAGGAGAATGAGCAGTTCTTC.

The CDR3 region is CSGGQLASDGYTF. In DNA form, the CDR3 reads TGCAGTGGGGGACAGTTAGCTTCCGATGGCTACACCTTC. This chain joins TRBV29-1 and TRBJ1-2; 7 nucleotides align to TRBD1. The CDR3 is 13 amino acids. The germline V gene has CDR1 SQVTM and CDR2 ANQGSEA.

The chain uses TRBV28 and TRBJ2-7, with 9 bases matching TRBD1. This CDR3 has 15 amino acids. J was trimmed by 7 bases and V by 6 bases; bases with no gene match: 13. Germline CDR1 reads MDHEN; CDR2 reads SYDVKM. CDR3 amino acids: CASSLTQGQGWEQYV. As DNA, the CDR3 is TGTGCCAGCAGCCTAACCCAGGGACAGGGCTGGGAGCAGTACGTC.

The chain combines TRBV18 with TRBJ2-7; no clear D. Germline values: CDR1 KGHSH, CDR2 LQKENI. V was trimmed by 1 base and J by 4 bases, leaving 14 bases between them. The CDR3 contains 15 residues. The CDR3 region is CASSPRAGSLYEQYV. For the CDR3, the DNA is TGTGCCAGCTCACCACGCGCAGGTAGTCTGTACGAGCAGTACGTC.

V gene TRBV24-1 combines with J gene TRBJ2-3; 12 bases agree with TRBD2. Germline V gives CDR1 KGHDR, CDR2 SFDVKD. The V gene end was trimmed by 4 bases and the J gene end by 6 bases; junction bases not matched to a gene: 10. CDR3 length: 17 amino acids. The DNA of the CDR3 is TGTGCCACCAGTGACCGTACTAGCGGGGGGATGACGGATACGCAGTATTTT. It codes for CATSDRTSGGMTDTQYF.

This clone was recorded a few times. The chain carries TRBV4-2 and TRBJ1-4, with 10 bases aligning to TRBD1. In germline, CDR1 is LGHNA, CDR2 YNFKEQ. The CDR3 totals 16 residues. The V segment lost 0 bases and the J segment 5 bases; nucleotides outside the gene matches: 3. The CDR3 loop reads CASSQDLDRGNEKLFF. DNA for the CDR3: TGTGCCAGCAGCCAAGATCTGGACAGGGGGAATGAAAAACTGTTTTTT.

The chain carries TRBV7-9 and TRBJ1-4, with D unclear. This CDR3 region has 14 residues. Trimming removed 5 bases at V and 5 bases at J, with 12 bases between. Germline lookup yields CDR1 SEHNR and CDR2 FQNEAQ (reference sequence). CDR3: CASSLAGRNEKLFF. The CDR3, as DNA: TGTGCCAGCAGCCTGGCAGGCCGCAATGAAAAACTGTTTTTT. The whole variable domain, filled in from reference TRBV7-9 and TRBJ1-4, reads DTGVSQNPRHKITKRGQNVTFRCDPISEHNRLYWYRQTLGQGPEFLTYFQNEAQLEKSRLLSDRFSAERPKGSFSTLEIQRTEQGDSAMYLCASSLAGRNEKLFFGSGTQLSVL.

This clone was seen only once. CDR3 bases: TGTGCCAGCTCACCACGACGGGATAACAATGAGCAGTTCTTC. Translation: CASSPRRDNNEQFF. The rearrangement uses TRBV18 and TRBJ2-1, with TRBD2 as a possible D gene (5 bases). The germline V gene encodes CDR1 KGHSH and CDR2 LQKENI. This CDR3 is built from 14 residues. Trimming removed 1 base from V and 5 bases from J, with 9 bases in between. Drawing the rest from reference TRBV18 and TRBJ2-1, the complete variable domain is NAGVMQNPRHLVRRRGQEARLRCSPMKGHSHVYWYRQLPEEGLKFMVYLQKENIIDESGMPKERFSAEFPKEGPSILRIQQVVRGDSAAYFCASSPRRDNNEQFFGPGTRLTVL.

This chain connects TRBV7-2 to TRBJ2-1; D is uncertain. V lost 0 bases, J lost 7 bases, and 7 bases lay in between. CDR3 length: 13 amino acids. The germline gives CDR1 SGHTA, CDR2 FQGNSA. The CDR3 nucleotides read TGTGCCAGCAGCTTAGCGCGGAAAAATGAGCAGTTCTTC. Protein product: CASSLARKNEQFF.

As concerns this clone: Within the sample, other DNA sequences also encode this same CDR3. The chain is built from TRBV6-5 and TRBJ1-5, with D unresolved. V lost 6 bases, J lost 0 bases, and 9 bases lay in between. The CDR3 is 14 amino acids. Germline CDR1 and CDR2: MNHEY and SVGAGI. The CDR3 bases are TGTGCCAGCAGCCGGGATAATAGCAATCAGCCCCAGCATTTT. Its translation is CASSRDNSNQPQHF.

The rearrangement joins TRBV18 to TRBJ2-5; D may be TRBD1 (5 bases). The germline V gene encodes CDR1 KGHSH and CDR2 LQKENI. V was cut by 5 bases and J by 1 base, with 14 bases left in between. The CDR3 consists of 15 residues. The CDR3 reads CASSTSRVSQETQYF. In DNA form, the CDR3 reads TGTGCCAGCTCAACTTCCAGGGTTTCCCAAGAGACCCAGTACTTC.

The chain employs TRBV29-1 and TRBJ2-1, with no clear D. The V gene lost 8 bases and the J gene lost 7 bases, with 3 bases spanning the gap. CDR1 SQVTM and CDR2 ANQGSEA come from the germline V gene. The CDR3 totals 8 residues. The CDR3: CSRNEQFF. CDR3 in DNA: TGCAGCCGTAATGAGCAGTTCTTC.

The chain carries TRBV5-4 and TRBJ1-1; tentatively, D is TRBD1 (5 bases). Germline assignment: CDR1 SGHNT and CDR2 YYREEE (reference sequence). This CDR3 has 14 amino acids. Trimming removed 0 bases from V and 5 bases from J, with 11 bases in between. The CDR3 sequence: CASSLGRGMTEAFF. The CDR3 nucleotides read TGTGCCAGCAGCTTGGGACGGGGGATGACTGAAGCTTTCTTT.